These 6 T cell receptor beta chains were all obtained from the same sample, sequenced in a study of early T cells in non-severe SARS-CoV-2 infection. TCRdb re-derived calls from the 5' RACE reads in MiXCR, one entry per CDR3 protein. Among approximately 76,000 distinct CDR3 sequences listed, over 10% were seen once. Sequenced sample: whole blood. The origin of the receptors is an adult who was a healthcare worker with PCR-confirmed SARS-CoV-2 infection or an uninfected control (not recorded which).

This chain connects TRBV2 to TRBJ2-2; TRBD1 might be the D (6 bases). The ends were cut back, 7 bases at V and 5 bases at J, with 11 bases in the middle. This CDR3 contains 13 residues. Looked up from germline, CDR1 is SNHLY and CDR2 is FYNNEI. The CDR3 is CASTPGVTGELFF. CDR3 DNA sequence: TGTGCCAGCACCCCAGGGGTTACCGGGGAGCTGTTTTTT.

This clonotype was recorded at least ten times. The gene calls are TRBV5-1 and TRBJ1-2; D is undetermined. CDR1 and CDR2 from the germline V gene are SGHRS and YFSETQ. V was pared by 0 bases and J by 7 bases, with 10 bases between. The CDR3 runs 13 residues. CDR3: CASSLAGVRGYTF. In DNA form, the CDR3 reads TGCGCCAGCAGCTTGGCTGGGGTGCGTGGCTACACCTTC.

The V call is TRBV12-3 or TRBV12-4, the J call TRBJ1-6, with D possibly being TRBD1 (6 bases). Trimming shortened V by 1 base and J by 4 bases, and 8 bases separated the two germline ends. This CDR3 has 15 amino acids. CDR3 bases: TGTGCCAGCAGTTTAGGGACAGCATATAATTCACCCCTCCACTTT. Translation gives CASSLGTAYNSPLHF.

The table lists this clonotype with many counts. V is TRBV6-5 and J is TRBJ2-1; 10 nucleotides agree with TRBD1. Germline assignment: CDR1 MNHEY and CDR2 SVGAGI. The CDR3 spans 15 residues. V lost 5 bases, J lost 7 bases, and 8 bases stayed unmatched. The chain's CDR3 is CASSAWDRGGNEQFF. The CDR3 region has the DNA TGTGCCAGCAGTGCCTGGGACAGGGGAGGGAATGAGCAGTTCTTC.

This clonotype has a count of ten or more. The CDR3: CASSLSLQGNTEAFF. The CDR3, as DNA: TGTGCCAGCAGCTTATCCTTACAGGGGAACACTGAAGCTTTCTTT. V is TRBV7-2 and J is TRBJ1-1, with D tentatively TRBD1 (6 bases). V was shortened by 2 bases and J by 1 base, with 11 bases between the two germline ends. CDR1 and CDR2 from the germline V gene are SGHTA and FQGNSA. The length of the CDR3 is 15 residues. Full variable domain (remainder filled in from reference TRBV7-2 and TRBJ1-1): GAGVSQSPSNKVTEKGKDVELRCDPISGHTALYWYRQSLGQGLEFLIYFQGNSAPDKSGLPSDRFSAERTGGSVSTLTIQRTQQEDSAVYLCASSLSLQGNTEAFFGQGTRLTVV.

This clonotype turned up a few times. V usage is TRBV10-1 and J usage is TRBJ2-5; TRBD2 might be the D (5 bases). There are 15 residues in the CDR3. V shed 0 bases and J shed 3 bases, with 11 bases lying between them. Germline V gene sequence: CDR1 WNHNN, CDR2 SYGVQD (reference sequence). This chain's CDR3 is CASSESTGSKETQYF. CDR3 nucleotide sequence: TGCGCCAGCAGTGAGTCGACGGGGTCGAAAGAGACCCAGTACTTC.